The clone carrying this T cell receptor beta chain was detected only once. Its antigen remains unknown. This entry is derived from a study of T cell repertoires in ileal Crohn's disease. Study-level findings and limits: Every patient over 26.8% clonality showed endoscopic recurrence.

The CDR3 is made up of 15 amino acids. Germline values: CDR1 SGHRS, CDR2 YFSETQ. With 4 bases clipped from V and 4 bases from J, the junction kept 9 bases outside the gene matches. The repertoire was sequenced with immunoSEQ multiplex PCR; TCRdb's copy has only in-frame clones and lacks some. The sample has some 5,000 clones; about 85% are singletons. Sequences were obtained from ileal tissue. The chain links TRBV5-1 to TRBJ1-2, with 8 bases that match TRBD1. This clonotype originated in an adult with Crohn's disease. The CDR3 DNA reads TGCGCCAGCAGCATCTCAGGGGGCCGTGGCTATGGCTACACCTTC. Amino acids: CASSISGGRGYGYTF.